The source of this T cell receptor beta chain is a study of cytomegalovirus exposure and HLA in healthy donors. About the study: Samples from HLA-typed donors yielded about 85 million unique TCRs in an early data release. There were several hundred genotyped donors. Of these, 75% to 85% fell in the genetic ancestry cluster associated with self-reported Caucasian donors.

Germline CDR1 and CDR2: SGHNT and YYREEE (reference sequence). V was shortened by 0 bases and J by 0 bases, with 9 bases between the two germline ends. The CDR3 is 16 residues long. The study's findings and limits: Most of the TCR beta V segments (in an earlier analysis) were productive either about 87% or about 30% of the time.

It was with 60 Vbeta and 13 Jbeta primers that the PCR ran. Clones were read by immunoSEQ multiplex PCR, and TCRdb kept only the in-frame ones, dropping some. Here the sample spans about 170,000 clones, 60% to 80% being singletons. Worth noting for this clone: No antigen is known for it. This specimen includes other DNA sequences encoding the same CDR3.

The sequencing input was PBMCs. This chain uses TRBV5-4 with TRBJ2-2; a possible D gene is TRBD1 (5 bases). The receptor's source is a woman aged 45-65 years in good health and CMV-seropositive. For the CDR3, the DNA is TGTGCCAGCAGCTTGGGAGACAGCTCGAACACCGGGGAGCTGTTTTTT. Its protein product is CASSLGDSSNTGELFF.